The source of this T cell receptor (beta chain) is a study of T cell repertoires in cytomegalovirus infection. About the research overall: TCR beta signatures that were public indicated CMV infection and matching HLA type.

Comment on this clonotype: Antigen unknown.

Study results and limitations: The ex vivo response showed dominance by HLA-C-restricted CMV-specific TCR beta clonotypes. Summed frequency of shared TCR beta families picked out CMV carriers who also had the relevant HLA.

The V segment lost 7 bases and the J segment 6 bases; nucleotides outside the gene matches: 9. CDR1 is MDHEN, CDR2 SYDVKM, per germline. The CDR3 runs 14 residues. TCRdb ran MiXCR on the reads and lists one entry per CDR3 protein. This table holds 250,000 to 300,000 distinct CDR3 sequences, about 25% found once. Material: PBMCs. The V gene is TRBV28, the J gene TRBJ2-7, with TRBD2 matching over 10 bases. The sequence came from a human donor in good health (CMV status not recorded). Some clones in this sample may be carry-over from other donors' samples. The CDR3 nucleotides are TGTGCCAGCATTCTTCCGGGACTAGCGTGCGAGCAGTACTTC. Translated, it gives CASILPGLACEQYF.